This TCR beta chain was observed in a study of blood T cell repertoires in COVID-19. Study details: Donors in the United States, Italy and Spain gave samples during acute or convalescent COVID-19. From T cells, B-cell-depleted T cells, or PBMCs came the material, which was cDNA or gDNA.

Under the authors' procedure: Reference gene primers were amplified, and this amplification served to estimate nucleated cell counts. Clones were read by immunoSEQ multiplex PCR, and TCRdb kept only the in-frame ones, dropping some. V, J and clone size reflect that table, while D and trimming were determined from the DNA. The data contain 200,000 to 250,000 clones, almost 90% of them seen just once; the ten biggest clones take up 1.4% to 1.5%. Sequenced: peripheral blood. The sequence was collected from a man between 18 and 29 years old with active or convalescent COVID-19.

The DNA for the CDR3 is TGTGCCAGCAGCAAGGGACAGCGCTACTACAATGAGCAGTTCTTC. This gives the protein CASSKGQRYYNEQFF. This chain joins TRBV7-8 and TRBJ2-1; 7 bases map to TRBD1. Trimming at V came to 5 bases and at J to 3 bases, leaving 7 bases not matched to a gene. CDR1 and CDR2 (germline): SGHVS, FQNEAQ. The CDR3 has 15 amino acids.